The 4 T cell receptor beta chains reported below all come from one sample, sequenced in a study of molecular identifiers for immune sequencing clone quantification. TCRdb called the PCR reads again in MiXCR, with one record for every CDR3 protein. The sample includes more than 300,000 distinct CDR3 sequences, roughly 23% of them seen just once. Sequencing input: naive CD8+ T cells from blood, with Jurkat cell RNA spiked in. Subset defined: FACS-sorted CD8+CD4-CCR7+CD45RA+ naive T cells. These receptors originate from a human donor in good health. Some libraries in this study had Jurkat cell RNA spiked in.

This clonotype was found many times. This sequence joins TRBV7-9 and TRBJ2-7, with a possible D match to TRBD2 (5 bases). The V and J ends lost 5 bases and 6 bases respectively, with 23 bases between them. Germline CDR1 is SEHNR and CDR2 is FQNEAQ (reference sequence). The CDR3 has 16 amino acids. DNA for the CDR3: TGTGCCAGCAGCCCGGTAACAAACGACCTTCGGGGCGAGCAGTACTTC. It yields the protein CASSPVTNDLRGEQYF.

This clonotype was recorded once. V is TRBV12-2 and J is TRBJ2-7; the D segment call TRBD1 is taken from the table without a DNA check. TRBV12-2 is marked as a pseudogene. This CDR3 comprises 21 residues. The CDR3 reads CASRLMALGLTLDVGKYEQYF. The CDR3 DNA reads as TGTGCAAGTCGCTTAATGGCCTTGGGGCTAACCCTTGACGTGGGAAAATACGAGCAGTACTTC.

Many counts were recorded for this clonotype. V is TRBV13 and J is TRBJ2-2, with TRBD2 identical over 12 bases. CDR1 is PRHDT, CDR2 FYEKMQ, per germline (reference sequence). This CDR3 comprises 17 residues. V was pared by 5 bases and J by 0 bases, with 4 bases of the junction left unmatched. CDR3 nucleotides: TGTGCCAGCAGCATTAGGACTAGCGGGACGAACACCGGGGAGCTGTTTTTT. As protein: CASSIRTSGTNTGELFF.

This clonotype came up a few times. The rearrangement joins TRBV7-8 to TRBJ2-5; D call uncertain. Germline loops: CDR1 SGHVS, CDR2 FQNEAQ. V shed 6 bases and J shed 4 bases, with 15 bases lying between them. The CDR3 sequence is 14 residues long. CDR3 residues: CASRVAERLETQYF. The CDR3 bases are TGTGCCAGCAGGGTTGCTGAGAGGTTAGAGACCCAGTACTTC.